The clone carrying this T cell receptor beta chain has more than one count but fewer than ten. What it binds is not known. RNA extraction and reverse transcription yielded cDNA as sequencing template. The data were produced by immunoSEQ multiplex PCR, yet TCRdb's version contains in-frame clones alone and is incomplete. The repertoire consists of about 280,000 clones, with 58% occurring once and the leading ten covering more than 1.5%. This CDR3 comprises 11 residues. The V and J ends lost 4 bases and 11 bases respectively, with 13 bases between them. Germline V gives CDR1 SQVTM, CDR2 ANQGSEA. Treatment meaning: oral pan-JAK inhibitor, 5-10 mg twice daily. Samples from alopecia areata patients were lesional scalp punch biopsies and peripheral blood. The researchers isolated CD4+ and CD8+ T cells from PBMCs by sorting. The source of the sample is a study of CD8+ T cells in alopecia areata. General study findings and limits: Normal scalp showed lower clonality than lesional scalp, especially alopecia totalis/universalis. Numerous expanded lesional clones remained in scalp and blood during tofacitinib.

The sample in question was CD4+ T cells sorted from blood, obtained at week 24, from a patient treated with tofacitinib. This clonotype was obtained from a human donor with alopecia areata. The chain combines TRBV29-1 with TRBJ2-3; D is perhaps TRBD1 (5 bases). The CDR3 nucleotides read TGCAGCGTTGGAGGTGTTCAGGGGCAGTATTTT. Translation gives CSVGGVQGQYF.